The rows below give T cell receptor beta chains drawn from one sample of a study of cytomegalovirus exposure and HLA in healthy donors. Data came from immunoSEQ multiplex PCR; TCRdb stores just in-frame clones and leaves some out. Of approximately 75,000 clones in the sample, 60% to 75% were seen once. The source material was PBMCs. Receptor source: a man aged 35-49 years in good health and CMV-seropositive. Both conserved end residues are part of each CDR3. The order of the fields is CDR3 protein, J gene, clone size, V gene. Only part of the rows carry a size: once, few, many, or a class if the clone is expanded.

CASSQDGRNYGYTF TRBJ1-2 NA TRBV4-3
CASSSKGGNEKLFF TRBJ1-4 NA TRBV7-9
CASSLRQAIRNTEAFF TRBJ1-1 NA TRBV27
CASSRKTTAEQFF TRBJ2-1 NA TRBV7-2
CASSPDRGFTDTQYF TRBJ2-3 NA TRBV5-4
CASSFWNTEAFF TRBJ1-1 NA TRBV7-9
CASQVQGASGANVLTF TRBJ2-6 NA TRBV2
CASSSPGQAVSPLHF TRBJ1-6 NA TRBV19
CASRKTSVSEQYF NA NA TRBV7-8
CASSWWDYQQETQYF TRBJ2-5 NA TRBV5-6
CSVDRGLTGYTEAFF TRBJ1-1 few TRBV29-1
CASSRQGFGNQPQHF TRBJ1-5 NA TRBV28
CASSDGLRSPLHF TRBJ1-6 NA TRBV25-1
CASSLGQGSTYEQYF NA NA TRBV7-2
CASSQASGGETQYF TRBJ2-5 NA TRBV4-1
CASSRTGGQETQYF TRBJ2-5 NA TRBV2
CASSQPPGHLYGYTF TRBJ1-2 few TRBV23-1
CASSAQGNYGYTF TRBJ1-2 NA TRBV2
CASSFVPGETQYF TRBJ2-5 NA TRBV5-1
CASSTSGETQYF TRBJ2-5 few TRBV18
CASSLEGSAVYNEQFF TRBJ2-1 NA TRBV27
CSAGGNTEAFF TRBJ1-1 NA TRBV20-1
CASSQEFVNTEAFF TRBJ1-1 once TRBV4-2
CASSEIGGSTYEQYF TRBJ2-7 few TRBV6-1
CASSLPPGLPPLTYEQFF TRBJ2-1 few TRBV7-9
CASSHGQGTGDGRYGYTF TRBJ1-2 NA TRBV4-1
CASSVGTDTGELFF TRBJ2-2 NA TRBV6-1
CASTDTRNSTDTQYF TRBJ2-3 NA TRBV6-1
CASSEGTPYNEQFF TRBJ2-1 few TRBV10-1
CASSQDHGSTDTQYF TRBJ2-3 NA TRBV4-1
CASKKAGGRGYQETQYF TRBJ2-5 NA TRBV19
CASSKHGHNYGYTF TRBJ1-2 NA TRBV21-1
CASTLGGSQYF TRBJ2-3 NA TRBV7-2
CASSLSGRGPRSPLHF TRBJ1-6 NA TRBV5-4
CASSEVRGYTDTQYF TRBJ2-3 NA TRBV25-1
CSVEDYVAGLHTGELFF TRBJ2-2 NA TRBV29-1
CASRTSGVPEQFF TRBJ2-1 NA TRBV5-1
CATSSAGTAYTQYF TRBJ2-3 NA TRBV15
CATSLETYEQYF TRBJ2-7 NA TRBV15
CASSASGGGRYTEAFF TRBJ1-1 NA TRBV27
CASRPDSNEKLFF TRBJ1-4 few TRBV2
CANSLEGRGNSPLHF TRBJ1-6 NA TRBV5-1
CASSRPGLQEETQYF TRBJ2-5 NA TRBV28
CASRDSNTGELFF TRBJ2-2 NA TRBV6-5
CASSVNMVSYEQYF TRBJ2-7 NA TRBV6-1
CASSRDSPSYEQYF TRBJ2-7 NA TRBV6-1
CASKELAGGGEQFF TRBJ2-1 NA TRBV5-1
CAGSRRYGNEQFF TRBJ2-1 NA TRBV4-1